The clone carrying this TCR beta chain was seen only a few times. Its antigen is unknown. These data originate in a study of cytomegalovirus exposure and HLA in healthy donors. Study-level results: The authors listed 164 TCR beta chains as cytomegalovirus-associated. The sole available immune exposure information was CMV serostatus. Association of 16,951 TCR beta sequences with HLA alleles was found at 0.05 false discovery rate in a later analysis. As a later analysis showed, a missense DCLRE1C variant was linked to trimming of TCR beta V- and J-genes.

This PCR relied on a set of 60 Vbeta primers and 13 Jbeta primers. Sequencing was performed with immunoSEQ multiplex PCR; in TCRdb, only in-frame clones are kept and a portion is missing. The sample yields 150,000 to 200,000 clones, 80% to 90% seen once. The V end was cut by 1 base, the J end by 6 bases, with 15 bases between. CDR3 length: 15 amino acids. Germline-derived CDR1 and CDR2 are SGDLS and YYNGEE. The chain couples TRBV9 to TRBJ2-3, with D possibly being TRBD2 (5 bases). Material: PBMCs. The receptor was derived from a woman between 18 and 30 years old in good health and CMV-seronegative. CDR3: CASSVSRGQADTQYF. Here the CDR3 DNA reads TGTGCCAGCAGCGTATCTCGGGGTCAGGCGGATACGCAGTATTTT.